This TCR beta chain was observed in a study of CD8 T cells in Susac syndrome. Study-level findings and limits: Expansion of Susac CD8+ clones peaked in TEMRA cells and in active patients. The authors acknowledged that the study's TCR sequencing and HLA analysis involved relatively few individuals.

RNA, at about 0.45 to 1 ug, was reverse transcribed with random hexamers. Coverage of TCR beta CDR3 amplification by immunoSEQ multiplex PCR extended to 54 Vbeta and 13 Jbeta. TCRdb re-derived calls from the immunoSEQ multiplex PCR reads in MiXCR, one entry per CDR3 protein. The data contain 84,000 or so distinct CDR3 sequences, about 96% of them singletons. With 3 bases removed from V and 5 bases from J, the gap between germline ends came to 16 bases. From germline, CDR1 is SGHTA and CDR2 FQGTGA. The CDR3 has 15 residues. As for this clonotype: Antigen: not known.

This chain connects TRBV7-3 to TRBJ2-5, with a possible D match to TRBD1 (6 bases). Sequencing was carried out using CD8+ T cells from PBMCs. The receptor's source is a human donor with Susac syndrome. The CDR3: CASSFGQSKVETQYF. The CDR3 bases are TGTGCCAGCAGCTTTGGACAGTCCAAAGTGGAGACCCAGTACTTC.